This T cell receptor (beta chain) was identified in a study of CXCR3-negative and CXCR3-positive naive CD8 T cells. Overall study context: The libraries yielded 130 million or so TRB reads, about 1.5 +/- 0.3 million each. Findings of the study overall: Hydrophobicity was higher for TRB CDR3s found in CXCR3-positive naive cells than in CXCR3-negative naive cells.

Concerning this clonotype itself: No antigen is known for it.

This CDR3 is built from 15 residues. CDR1 is MDHEN and CDR2 is SYDVKM in the germline V gene. UMI-labeled 5' RACE yielded the TRB cDNA libraries. TCRdb reprocessed the 5' RACE reads and stores each CDR3 protein as one record, lacking DNA. This repertoire comprises tens of thousands of distinct CDR3 sequences; its ten largest clones make up around 0.51%. The J gene is TRBJ1-3, the V gene TRBV28. The specimen was naive CXCR3+ CD8+ T cells from blood. The sample's subset: CD45RO-CCR7+CD27+CD95- naive CD8+ T cells expressing CXCR3 (TNR3+). This TCR came from a human donor in good health. Some clones in this sample may be carry-over from other donors' samples. CDR3 in amino acids: CASSLRGGSGNTIYF.